The rows below give T cell receptor beta chains drawn from one sample of a study of blood T cell repertoires in COVID-19. Sequencing used immunoSEQ multiplex PCR; TCRdb keeps in-frame clones, though not all of them. The table has 250,000 to 300,000 clones, roughly 83% seen once. Sequences were obtained from peripheral blood. These receptor sequences come from a man aged 55 to 70 who had recovered from COVID-19. Each CDR3 is given without its conserved first and last residue. Fields, in order: J gene, V gene, CDR3 protein.

TRBJ1-5,TRBV19,ASRRTGSNQPQH
TRBJ2-1,TRBV13,ASSLWTSGTNEQF
TRBJ2-7,TRBV5-6,ASWGTGASGGKTYEQY
TRBJ2-7,TRBV25-1,ASSAGTGPYEQY
TRBJ2-5,TRBV28,ASSQGDRTQY
TRBJ2-1,TRBV28,ASSSHSSSYNEQF
TRBJ1-2,TRBV5-6,ASSLRRTGSYGYT
TRBJ2-3,TRBV30,ALRGGADTQY
TRBJ2-7,TRBV11-2,ASSLVRTSGTLN
TRBJ2-2,TRBV19,ATTSGGAVLF
TRBJ2-1,TRBV5-1,ASSLNRGGSSYNEQF
TRBJ2-3,TRBV21-1,ASSKLANTQY
TRBJ2-2,TRBV19,ASKGDTNTGELF
TRBJ2-5,TRBV5-1,ASSPGGRIQETQY
TRBJ2-1,TRBV18,ASSPPGTRSEQF
TRBJ2-5,TRBV7-7,ASSLSTVEETQY
TRBJ1-2,TRBV7-3,ASSESQGVGGYT
TRBJ1-6,TRBV7-2,ASSGTGQGWNSPLH
TRBJ1-1,TRBV18,ASSPDRDTEAF
TRBJ1-4,TRBV6-2/TRBV6-3,ASSSGQVGSEKLF
TRBJ1-5,TRBV9,ASSRSSDSNQPQH
TRBJ1-1,TRBV6-5,ASSWAQGYEAF
TRBJ2-1,TRBV15,ATSSWGGANEQF
TRBJ1-2,TRBV11-2,ASSLSGGNYGYT
TRBJ2-1,TRBV7-6,ASSLATSGGFEQF
TRBJ1-2,TRBV3-1/TRBV3-2,ASRRQGQGPLDYT
TRBJ2-1,TRBV5-6,ASRTGTSSYNEQF
TRBJ1-6,TRBV4-2,ASSDMPGSGPENSPLH
TRBJ2-2,TRBV5-1,ASSLGGPTGELF
TRBJ2-3,TRBV3-1/TRBV3-2,ASSQSGGLIDTQY
TRBJ1-1,TRBV6-6,ASSSNSRGHATEAF
TRBJ2-5,TRBV7-8,ASSLRRSGGANIKETQY
TRBJ2-5,TRBV9,ASSPRGDRGRETQY
TRBJ2-7,TRBV3-1/TRBV3-2,ASEGQTYEQY
TRBJ1-2,TRBV27,ASRAGNYGYT
TRBJ2-1,TRBV7-6,ASSPQPPAGAGLYNEQF
TRBJ1-2,TRBV4-1,ASSPRSAYGYT
TRBJ2-2,TRBV27,ASSSSGTENIWDTGELF
TRBJ1-2,TRBV2,ASKSLEGVPFSGGYT
TRBJ1-1,TRBV4-1,ASSQGGGQGRVNTEAF
TRBJ1-5,TRBV19,ASNRGGQPQH
TRBJ1-1,TRBV4-1,ASSHQRVMNTEAF
TRBJ2-5,TRBV7-8,ASSLREGKETQY
TRBJ2-1,TRBV28,ASSFGQGTYNEQF
TRBJ2-2,TRBV21-1,ASSNPPRGGRTGELF
TRBJ2-7,TRBV6-5,ASTNRARDEQY
TRBJ1-2,TRBV11-2,ASRQTGGGGYT
TRBJ2-3,TRBV7-3,ASSSRTGGADTQY